The present T cell receptor (beta chain) was sequenced within a study of identical twins. Study outcomes and limitations: In drawing conclusions, the study used cross-sectional statistical analysis and did not follow the same donors. The degree of excess twin sharing was weaker in beta out-of-frame sequences.

V lost 6 bases, J lost 2 bases, and 8 bases lay in between. The V gene's germline CDR1 is MNHEY and CDR2 SVGAGI. The CDR3 has 12 amino acids. This clonotype appeared a few times. The antigen is not known. All of the donors were Caucasians in good health. The authors used template switching to add a universal primer site and gave cDNA unique molecular identifiers. MiXCR, run by TCRdb on the 5' RACE reads, gives a single entry per CDR3 protein. The sample holds more than 1.5 million distinct CDR3 sequences, roughly 35% seen once. This TCR derives from a newborn girl in good health. The sequenced material came from cord blood. This sequence joins TRBV6-5 and TRBJ2-7; the D gene is possibly TRBD1 (6 bases). The CDR3 reads CASRNRAYEQYF. CDR3 DNA: TGTGCCAGCAGAAACAGGGCCTACGAGCAGTACTTC.